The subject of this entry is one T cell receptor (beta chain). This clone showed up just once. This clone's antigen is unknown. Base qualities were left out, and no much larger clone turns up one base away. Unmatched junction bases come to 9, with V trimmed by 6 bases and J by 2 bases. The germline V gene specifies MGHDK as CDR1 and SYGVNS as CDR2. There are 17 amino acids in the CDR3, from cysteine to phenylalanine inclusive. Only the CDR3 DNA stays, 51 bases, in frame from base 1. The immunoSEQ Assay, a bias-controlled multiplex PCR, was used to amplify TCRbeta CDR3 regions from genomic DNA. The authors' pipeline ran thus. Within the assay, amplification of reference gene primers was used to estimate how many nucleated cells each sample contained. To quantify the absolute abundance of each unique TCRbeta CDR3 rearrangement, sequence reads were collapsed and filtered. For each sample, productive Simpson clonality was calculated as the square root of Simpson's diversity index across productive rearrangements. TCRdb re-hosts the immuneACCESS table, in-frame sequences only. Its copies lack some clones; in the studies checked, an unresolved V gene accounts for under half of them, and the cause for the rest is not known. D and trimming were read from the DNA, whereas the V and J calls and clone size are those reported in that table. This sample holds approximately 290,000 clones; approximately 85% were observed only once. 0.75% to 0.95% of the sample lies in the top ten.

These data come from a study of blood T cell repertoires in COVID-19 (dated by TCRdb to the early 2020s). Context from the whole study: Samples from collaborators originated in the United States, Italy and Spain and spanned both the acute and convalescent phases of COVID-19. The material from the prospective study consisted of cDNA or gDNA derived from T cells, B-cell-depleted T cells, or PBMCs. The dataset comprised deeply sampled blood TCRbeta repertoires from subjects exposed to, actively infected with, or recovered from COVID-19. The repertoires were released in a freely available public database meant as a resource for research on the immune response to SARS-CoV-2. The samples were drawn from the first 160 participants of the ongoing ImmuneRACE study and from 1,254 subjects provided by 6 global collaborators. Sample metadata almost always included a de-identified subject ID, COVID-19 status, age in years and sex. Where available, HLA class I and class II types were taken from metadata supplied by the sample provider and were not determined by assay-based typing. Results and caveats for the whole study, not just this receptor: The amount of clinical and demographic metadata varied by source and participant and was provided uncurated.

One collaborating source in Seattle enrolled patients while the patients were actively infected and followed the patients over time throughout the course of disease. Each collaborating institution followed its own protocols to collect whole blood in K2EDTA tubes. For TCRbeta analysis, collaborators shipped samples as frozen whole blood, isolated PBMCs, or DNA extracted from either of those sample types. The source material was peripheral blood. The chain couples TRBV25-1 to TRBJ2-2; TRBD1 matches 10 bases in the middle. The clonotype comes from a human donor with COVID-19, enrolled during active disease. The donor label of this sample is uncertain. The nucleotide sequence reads TGTGCCAGCAGAAAAGAAGGACAGGGGGGAAACACCGGGGAGCTGTTTTTT. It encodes CASRKEGQGGNTGELFF.